Given below is one T cell receptor (beta chain) in context. The identical CDR3 is also encoded by other nucleotide sequences in the sample. This entry belongs to a study of shared clonotypes between healthy human individuals. Overall study context: Each donor had three CD4 naive, three CD4 memory, two CD8 naive and one CD8 memory plate.

Profiled with immunoSEQ multiplex PCR; TCRdb holds only in-frame clones, not every one. The table includes 600,000 to 750,000 clones, around 91% detected once. This TCR came from a man aged 18-30 years in good health. Some clones in this sample may be carry-over from other donors' samples. The sequenced sample was memory CD8+ T cells from PBMCs. As for subset: CD45RO+ cells pooled with CCR7-negative TemRA cells.

Written as DNA, the CDR3 is TGCAGCGTTGAGGACTCTGGAAACACCATATATTTT. The encoded protein is CSVEDSGNTIYF. V and J are TRBV29-1 and TRBJ1-3; D ambiguous. The ends were cut back, 3 bases at V and 0 bases at J, with 3 bases in the middle. Germline CDR1 reads SQVTM; CDR2 reads ANQGSEA. The CDR3 sequence is 12 residues long.